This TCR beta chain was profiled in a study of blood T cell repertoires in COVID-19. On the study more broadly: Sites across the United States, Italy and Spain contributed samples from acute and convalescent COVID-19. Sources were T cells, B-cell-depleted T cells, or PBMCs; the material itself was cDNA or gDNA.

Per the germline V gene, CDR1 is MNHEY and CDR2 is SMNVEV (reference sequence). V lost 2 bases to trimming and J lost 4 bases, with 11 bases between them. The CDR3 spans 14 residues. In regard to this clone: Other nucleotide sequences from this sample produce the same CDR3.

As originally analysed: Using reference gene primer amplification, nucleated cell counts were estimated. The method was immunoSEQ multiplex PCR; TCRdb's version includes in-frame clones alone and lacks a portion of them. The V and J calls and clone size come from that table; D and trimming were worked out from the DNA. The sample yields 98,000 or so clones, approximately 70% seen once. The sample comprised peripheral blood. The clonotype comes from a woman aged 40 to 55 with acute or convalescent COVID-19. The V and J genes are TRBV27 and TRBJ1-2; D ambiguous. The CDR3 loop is CASSLGGFPYGYTF. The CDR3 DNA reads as TGTGCCAGCAGTTTAGGAGGGTTTCCCTATGGCTACACCTTC.